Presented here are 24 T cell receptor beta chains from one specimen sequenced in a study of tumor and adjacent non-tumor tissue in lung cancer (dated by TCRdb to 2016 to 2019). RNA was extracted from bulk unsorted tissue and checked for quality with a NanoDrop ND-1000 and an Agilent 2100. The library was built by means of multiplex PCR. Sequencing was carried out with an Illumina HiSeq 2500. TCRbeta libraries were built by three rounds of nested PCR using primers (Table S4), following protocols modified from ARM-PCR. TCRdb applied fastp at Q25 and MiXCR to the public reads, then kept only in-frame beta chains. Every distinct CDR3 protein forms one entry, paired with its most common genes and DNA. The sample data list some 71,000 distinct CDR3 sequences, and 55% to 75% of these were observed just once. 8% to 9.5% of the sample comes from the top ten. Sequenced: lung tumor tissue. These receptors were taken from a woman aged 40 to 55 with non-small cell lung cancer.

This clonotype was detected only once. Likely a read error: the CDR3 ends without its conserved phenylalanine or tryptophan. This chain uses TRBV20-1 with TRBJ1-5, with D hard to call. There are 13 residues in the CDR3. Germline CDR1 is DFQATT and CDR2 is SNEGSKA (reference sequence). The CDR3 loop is CSASNQINQPQHS. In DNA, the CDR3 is TGCAGTGCTAGTAACCAGATCAATCAGCCTCAGCATTCT.

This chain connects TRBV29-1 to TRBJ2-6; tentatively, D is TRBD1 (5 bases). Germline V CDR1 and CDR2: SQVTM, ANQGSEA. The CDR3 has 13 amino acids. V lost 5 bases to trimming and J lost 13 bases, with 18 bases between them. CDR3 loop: CSVQNSGADVLTF. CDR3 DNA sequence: TGCAGCGTTCAAAACTCTGGGGCCGATGTCCTGACTTTC.

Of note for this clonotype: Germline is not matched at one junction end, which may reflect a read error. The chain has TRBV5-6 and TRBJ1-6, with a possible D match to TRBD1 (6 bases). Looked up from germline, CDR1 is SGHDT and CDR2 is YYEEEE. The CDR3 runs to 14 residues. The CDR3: CVSRMGAANSPLHF. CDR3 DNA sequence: TGTGTCAGCAGAATGGGGGCGGCGAATTCACCCCTCCACTTT.

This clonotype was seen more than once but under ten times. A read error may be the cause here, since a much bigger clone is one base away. The DNA of the CDR3 is TGTGCCAGCAGCTTGGCCTTGGGCCAAGAGACCCAGTACTTC. This gives the protein CASSLALGQETQYF. This sequence joins TRBV5-6 and TRBJ2-5; D gene ambiguous. This CDR3 region has 14 residues. Germline-derived CDR1 and CDR2 are SGHDT and YYEEEE. V was shortened by 0 bases and J by 1 base, with 7 bases between the two germline ends.

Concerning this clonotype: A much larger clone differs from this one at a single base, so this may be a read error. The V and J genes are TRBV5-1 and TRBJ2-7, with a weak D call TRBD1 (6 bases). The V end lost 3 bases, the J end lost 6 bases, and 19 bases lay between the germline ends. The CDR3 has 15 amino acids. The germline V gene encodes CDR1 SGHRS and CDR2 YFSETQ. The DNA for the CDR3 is TGCGCCAGCAGCTCGAACGGGACACCGAAAGGCGAGCAGTACTTC. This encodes CASSSNGTPKGEQYF.

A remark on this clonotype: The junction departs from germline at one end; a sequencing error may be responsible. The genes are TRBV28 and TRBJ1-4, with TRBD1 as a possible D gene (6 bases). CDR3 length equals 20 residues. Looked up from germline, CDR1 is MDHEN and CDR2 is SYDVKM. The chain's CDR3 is CASKERRGRLRIVANERLFF. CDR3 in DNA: TGTGCCAGCAAGGAGCGTCGGGGGCGCCTTAGAATTGTTGCTAATGAAAGACTGTTTTTT.

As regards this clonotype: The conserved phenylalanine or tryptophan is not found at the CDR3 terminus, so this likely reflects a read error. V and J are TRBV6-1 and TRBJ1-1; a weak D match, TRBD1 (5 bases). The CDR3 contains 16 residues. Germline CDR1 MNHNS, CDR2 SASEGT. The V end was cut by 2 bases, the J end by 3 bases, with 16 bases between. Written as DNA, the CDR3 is TGTGCCAGCAGTGAATGGACTTGGGGAGGGGACACTGAAGCTTTCCTT. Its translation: CASSEWTWGGDTEAFL.

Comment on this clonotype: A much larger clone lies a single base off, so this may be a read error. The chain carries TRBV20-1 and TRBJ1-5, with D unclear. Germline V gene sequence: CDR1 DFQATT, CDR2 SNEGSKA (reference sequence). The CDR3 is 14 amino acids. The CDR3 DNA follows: TGCAGTGTCAGAGATCCGATGGGCAATCAGCTCCAGCATTTT. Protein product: CSVRDPMGNQLQHF.

The CDR3 sequence is CSARGIFGDQETQYF. DNA of the CDR3: TGCAGTGCTAGAGGAATTTTTGGGGACCAAGAGACCCAGTACTTC. The V gene is TRBV20-1, the J gene TRBJ2-5; no clear D gene. The CDR3 spans 15 residues. Per the germline V gene, CDR1 is DFQATT and CDR2 is SNEGSKA (reference sequence). Deletions cut 1 base from V and 0 bases from J, with 12 bases between.

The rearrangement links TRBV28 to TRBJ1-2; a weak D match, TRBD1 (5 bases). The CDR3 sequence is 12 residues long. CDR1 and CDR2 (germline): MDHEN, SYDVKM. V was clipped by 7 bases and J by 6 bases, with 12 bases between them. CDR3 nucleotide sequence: TGTGCCAGCAACAGAGAGGGGAATGGCTACACCTTC. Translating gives CASNREGNGYTF.

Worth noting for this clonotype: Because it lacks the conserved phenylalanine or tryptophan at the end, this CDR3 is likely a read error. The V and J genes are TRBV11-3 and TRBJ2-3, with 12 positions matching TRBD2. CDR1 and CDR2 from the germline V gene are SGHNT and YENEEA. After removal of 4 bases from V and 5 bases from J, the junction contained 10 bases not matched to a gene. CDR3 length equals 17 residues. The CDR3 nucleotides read TGTGCCAGCAGCTCAAACCTTCTAGCGGGGGGGGGAGATACGCAGTATTAT. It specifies CASSSNLLAGGGDTQYY.

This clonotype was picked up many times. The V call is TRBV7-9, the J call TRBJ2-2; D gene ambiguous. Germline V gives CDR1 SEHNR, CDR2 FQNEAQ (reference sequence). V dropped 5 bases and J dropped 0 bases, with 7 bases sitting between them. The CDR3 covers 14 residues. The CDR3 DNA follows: TGTGCCAGCAGCCAGACTCCGAACACCGGGGAGCTGTTTTTT. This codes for CASSQTPNTGELFF.

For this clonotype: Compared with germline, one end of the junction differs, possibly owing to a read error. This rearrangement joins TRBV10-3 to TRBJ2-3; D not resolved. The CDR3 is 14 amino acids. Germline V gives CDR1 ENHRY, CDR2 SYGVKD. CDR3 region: CGISESKGADMQYF. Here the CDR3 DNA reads TGTGGCATCAGTGAATCTAAGGGTGCAGATATGCAGTATTTT.

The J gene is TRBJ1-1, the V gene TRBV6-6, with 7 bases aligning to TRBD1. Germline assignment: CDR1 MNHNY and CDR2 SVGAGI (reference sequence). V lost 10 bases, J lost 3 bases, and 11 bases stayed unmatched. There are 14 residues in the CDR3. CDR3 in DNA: TGTGCCATCGTATTAGGGGGCGCGGACACTGAAGCTTTCTTT. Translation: CAIVLGGADTEAFF.

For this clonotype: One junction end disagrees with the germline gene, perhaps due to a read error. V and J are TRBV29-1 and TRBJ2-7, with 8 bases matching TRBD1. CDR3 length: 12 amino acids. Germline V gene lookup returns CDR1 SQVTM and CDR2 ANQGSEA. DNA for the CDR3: TGCATCGTATCGACAGGGGTCGACGAGCAGCACTTC. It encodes CIVSTGVDEQHF.

The CDR3 is CAIPEGVTQYF. The CDR3 nucleotides are TGTGCCATCCCCGAAGGAGTGACCCAGTACTTC. V usage is TRBV11-3 and J usage is TRBJ2-5; D is unresolved. Trimming cost V 10 bases and J 7 bases, with 13 bases left between them. The germline CDR1 and CDR2 sequences are SGHNT and YENEEA. The CDR3 is 11 amino acids.

The CDR3 sequence is CACNNDGASYEQYF. In nucleotides, the CDR3 is TGTGCCTGCAACAATGATGGCGCATCCTACGAGCAGTACTTC. The chain combines TRBV4-2 with TRBJ2-7; D ambiguous. The CDR3 has 14 amino acids. CDR1 is LGHNA and CDR2 is YNFKEQ in the germline V gene. The V gene lost 11 bases and the J gene lost 1 base, with 18 bases spanning the gap.

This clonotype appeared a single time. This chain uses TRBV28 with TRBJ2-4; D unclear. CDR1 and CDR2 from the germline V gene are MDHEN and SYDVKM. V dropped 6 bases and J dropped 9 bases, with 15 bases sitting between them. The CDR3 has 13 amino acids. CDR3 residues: CASSTSPLAIQYF. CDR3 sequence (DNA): TGTGCCAGCAGCACAAGTCCCCTTGCCATTCAGTACTTC.

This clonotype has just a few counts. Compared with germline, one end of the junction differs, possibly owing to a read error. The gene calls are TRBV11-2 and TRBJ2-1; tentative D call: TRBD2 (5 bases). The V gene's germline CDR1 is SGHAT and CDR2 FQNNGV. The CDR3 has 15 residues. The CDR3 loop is CASSWVGSSYHEQFF. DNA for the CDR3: TGTGCCAGCAGCTGGGTAGGGAGTTCCTACCATGAGCAGTTCTTC.

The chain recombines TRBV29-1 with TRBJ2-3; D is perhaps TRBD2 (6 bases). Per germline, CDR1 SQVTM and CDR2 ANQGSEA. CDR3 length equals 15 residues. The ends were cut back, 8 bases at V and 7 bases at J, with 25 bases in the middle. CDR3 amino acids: CSPSLRERGRYTQYF. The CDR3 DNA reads TGCAGCCCATCTCTCCGGGAGAGGGGCAGATATACGCAGTATTTT.

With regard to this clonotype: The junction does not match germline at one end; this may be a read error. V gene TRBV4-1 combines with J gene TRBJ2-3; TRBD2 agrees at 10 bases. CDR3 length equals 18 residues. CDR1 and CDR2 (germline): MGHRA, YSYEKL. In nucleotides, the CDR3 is TGCGCCAGTAGCCAAGACGTCCAAATAGCGGGAGGCTGGGATACGCAGTATTTT. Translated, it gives CASSQDVQIAGGWDTQYF.

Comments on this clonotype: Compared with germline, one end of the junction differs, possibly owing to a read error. CDR3 sequence reads: CASSKGSRGPEPYF. The CDR3 nucleotides read TGCGCCAGCAGCAAAGGTAGTCGGGGACCCGAGCCGTACTTC. The J gene is TRBJ2-7, the V gene TRBV4-1; the D gene could be TRBD1 or TRBD2 (5 bases each). The germline CDR1 and CDR2 sequences are MGHRA and YSYEKL. CDR3 size: 14 residues.

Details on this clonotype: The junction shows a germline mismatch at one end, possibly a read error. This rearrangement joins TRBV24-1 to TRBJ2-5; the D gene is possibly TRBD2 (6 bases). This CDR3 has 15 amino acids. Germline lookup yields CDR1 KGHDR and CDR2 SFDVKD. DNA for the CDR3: TGTGCCATCAGTGATTACGGGAGCGACGAAGAGAACCAGTACTTC. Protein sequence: CAISDYGSDEENQYF.

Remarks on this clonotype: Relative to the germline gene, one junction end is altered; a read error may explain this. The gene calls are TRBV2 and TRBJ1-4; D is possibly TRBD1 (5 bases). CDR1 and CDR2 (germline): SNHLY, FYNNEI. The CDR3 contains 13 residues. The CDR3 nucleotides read TGTGTCAGCCTGGGGGTTACCAATGAAAAACTGTTTTTT. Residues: CVSLGVTNEKLFF. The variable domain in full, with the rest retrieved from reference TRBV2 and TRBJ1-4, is EPEVTQTPSHQVTQMGQEVILRCVPISNHLYFYWYRQILGQKVEFLVSFYNNEISEKSEIFDDQFSVERPDGSNFTLKIRSTKLEDSAMYFCVSLGVTNEKLFFGSGTQLSVL.